This passage covers 8 T cell receptor beta chains from one sample sequenced in a study of blood T cells in healthy people across ages. Together with a sample-barcoded 5' primer, a J-beta primer mix was included in a second PCR lasting about 7 to 11 cycles. TCRdb used MiXCR to reprocess the 5' RACE reads, holding one entry per CDR3 protein. This table has around 990,000 distinct CDR3 sequences, under 30% appearing once. These data were also reused for a study on T cells of mothers and their children.

Sequencing used blood. Every receptor here comes from a girl aged 2 to 10 in good health.

This chain links TRBV12-3 or TRBV12-4 with TRBJ2-1; no definite D call. The V end lost 3 bases, the J end lost 10 bases, and 13 bases lay between the germline ends. This CDR3 is 13 amino acids long. CDR3 loop: CASSFAGSQEQFF. For the CDR3, the DNA is TGTGCCAGCAGTTTTGCCGGCTCTCAGGAGCAGTTCTTC.

The CDR3 region is CASSFLVGYTF. In nucleotides, the CDR3 is TGTGCCAGCAGCTTTTTAGTCGGCTACACCTTC. The chain joins TRBV7-9 to TRBJ1-2; D unresolved. The V and J ends lost 3 bases and 8 bases respectively, with 7 bases between them. This CDR3 spans 11 amino acids. In germline, CDR1 is SEHNR, CDR2 FQNEAQ (reference sequence).

The V call is TRBV19, the J call TRBJ2-4, with 7 nucleotides matching TRBD2. The CDR3 has 17 residues. Germline values: CDR1 LNHDA, CDR2 SQIVND (reference sequence). J gave up 7 bases and V 7 bases, and 19 bases lay outside the gene matches. CDR3 bases: TGTGCCAGTACCCTTAGACCTCCAGGGAGCGGGGAGAACATTCAGTACTTC. Translation: CASTLRPPGSGENIQYF.

The CDR3: CSVGGTGLGYGYTF. The CDR3 nucleotides read TGCAGCGTTGGAGGGACAGGGCTTGGGTATGGCTACACCTTC. The rearrangement uses TRBV29-1 and TRBJ1-2; TRBD1 matches at 9 bases. The germline CDR1 and CDR2 sequences are SQVTM and ANQGSEA. CDR3 length: 14 residues. V lost 4 bases and J lost 5; bases outside the gene matches: 8.

The chain carries TRBV20-1 and TRBJ2-7, with D perhaps matching TRBD1 (5 bases). Germline V gene sequence: CDR1 DFQATT, CDR2 SNEGSKA (reference sequence). V was shortened by 6 bases and J by 7 bases, with 22 bases between the two germline ends. The CDR3 runs to 14 residues. CDR3 in amino acids: CSATYHRNTGEQYF. CDR3 bases: TGCAGTGCCACCTACCACAGGAATACAGGAGAGCAGTACTTC.

There are a few counts of this clonotype. The chain combines TRBV7-9 with TRBJ1-2; perhaps TRBD1 as D (5 bases). V gave up 5 bases and J gave up 10 bases, with 14 bases separating them. Germline CDR1 SEHNR, CDR2 FQNEAQ (reference sequence). This CDR3 is 12 amino acids long. The CDR3 loop is CASSPGKQAYTF. CDR3 DNA sequence: TGTGCCAGCAGCCCGGGAAAACAGGCCTACACCTTC.

This clonotype was counted only a few times. CDR3 residues: CASSTVGANAQETQYF. For the CDR3, the DNA is TGTGCCAGCAGCACGGTTGGGGCCAACGCCCAAGAGACCCAGTACTTC. J is TRBJ2-5 and V is TRBV7-2; possible D gene TRBD1, 5 bases. Germline CDR1 is SGHTA and CDR2 is FQGNSA. V was clipped by 5 bases and J by 1 base, with 17 bases between them. This CDR3 comprises 16 residues.

This clonotype was seen a handful of times. The chain joins TRBV6-6 to TRBJ2-1, with 9 bases fitting TRBD2. The J call may be faulty, since TRBJ2-7 better matches the DNA end. The germline CDR1 and CDR2 sequences are MNHNY and SVGAGI (reference sequence). This CDR3 spans 15 amino acids. CDR3: CASWWREGLPYEQYF. The CDR3 nucleotides read TGTGCCAGCTGGTGGCGGGAGGGCCTTCCCTACGAGCAGTACTTC.